A selection of T cell receptor beta chains follows, all from one sample in a study of pediatric ulcerative colitis. Repertoires were generated with immunoSEQ multiplex PCR, while TCRdb's copy carries only in-frame clones and drops some. The table lists 30,000 to 35,000 clones, roughly three quarters of them singletons, with approximately 1% in the top ten. Sequenced: gut tissue. The receptors originated from a boy between 5 and 17 years old with mild ulcerative colitis. CDR3s include the opening cysteine and the closing phenylalanine or tryptophan. D genes are given only for firm matches. Clone size is shown for a subset of rows, as once, few, many or a class of expanded clone.

TRBV9	.	TRBD2	TRBJ2-5	16	TGTGCCAGCACCGGGACTAGCGGGGGCCTCCAAGAGACCCAGTACTTC	CASTGTSGGLQETQYF
TRBV27	.	.	TRBJ1-2	15	TGTGCCAGCAGAGGCGCAGGGGCGGGTAACTATGGCTACACCTTC	CASRGAGAGNYGYTF
TRBV19	.	.	TRBJ1-1	12	TGTGCCAGTAGTATCAGGGGCACTGAAGCTTTCTTT	CASSIRGTEAFF
TRBV5-8	.	.	TRBJ1-5	15	TGTGCCAGCAGCTTGGGCCCGGGACGGAATCAGCCCCAGCATTTT	CASSLGPGRNQPQHF
TRBV6-4	.	TRBD2	TRBJ2-7	23	TGTGCCAGCAGTGACCCCAGCCCCGGGGGCGGACTAGCGGGGGGGTTCACGGAGTACGAGCAGTACTTC	CASSDPSPGGGLAGGFTEYEQYF
TRBV7-8	.	.	TRBJ2-2	15	TGTGCCAGCAGCTGGGGACGGGGGAACGCCGGGGAGCTGTTTTTT	CASSWGRGNAGELFF
TRBV6-1	.	.	TRBJ2-7	12	TGTGCCAGCAACCAGGGGAGCTACGAGCAGTACTTC	CASNQGSYEQYF
TRBV5-1	.	.	TRBJ1-2	14	TGCGCCAGCAGCTTGGGCAGGGGAGAAGAAGGCTACACCTTC	CASSLGRGEEGYTF
TRBV11-2	.	TRBD1	TRBJ1-1	13	TGTGCCAGCAGCCTCGACAGGGCTTCTGAAGCTTTCTTT	CASSLDRASEAFF
TRBV6-1	.	TRBD1	TRBJ2-1	14	TGTGCCAGCAGTTCTCGGACAGGGTACAATGAGCAGTTCTTC	CASSSRTGYNEQFF
TRBV7-9	.	.	TRBJ1-1	15	TGTGCCAGCAGCCAGTGGGGGCGACGAAACACTGAAGCTTTCTTT	CASSQWGRRNTEAFF
TRBV6-1	few	TRBD1	TRBJ1-2	18	TGTGCCAGCAGTGAAGTGGCGGACAGGGGACGAGACAACTATGGCTACACCTTC	CASSEVADRGRDNYGYTF
TRBV29-1	.	.	TRBJ1-1	12	TGCAGCGTCATCACGCGGGGGACTGAAGCTTTCTTT	CSVITRGTEAFF
TRBV11-2	.	.	TRBJ1-1	11	TGTGCCACCCAACGACGGTATGAAGCTTTCTTT	CATQRRYEAFF
TRBV18	few	.	TRBJ1-6	14	TGTGCCAGCTCACCTGGGATCGGGGGTTCACCCCTCCACTTT	CASSPGIGGSPLHF
TRBV18	.	.	TRBJ1-4	19	TGTGCCAGCTCACCTATTCTGAGTATCGGGGGAGCAACTAATGAAAAACTGTTTTTT	CASSPILSIGGATNEKLFF
TRBV5-1	.	TRBD1	TRBJ2-5	15	TGCGCCAGCAGCTACGGGACAGGGGTACAAGAGACCCAGTACTTC	CASSYGTGVQETQYF
TRBV5-6	.	.	TRBJ1-1	13	TGTGCCAGCACTCAAGTTTGGGACACTGAAGCTTTCTTT	CASTQVWDTEAFF
TRBV2	.	TRBD2	TRBJ2-5	16	TGTGCCAGCAGTGACTTCGGCGGGGGAATCCAAGAGACCCAGTACTTC	CASSDFGGGIQETQYF
TRBV10-2	.	.	TRBJ1-1	15	TGCGCCAGCAGTGGAGCCCCAGGGCAAAACACTGAAGCTTTCTTT	CASSGAPGQNTEAFF
TRBV15	.	TRBD1	TRBJ2-7	13	TGTGCCACCAGCCTCGGACAGGGCTACGAGCAGTACTTC	CATSLGQGYEQYF
TRBV12-5	.	.	TRBJ1-6	16	TGTGCTAGTGGCAATTTTGACACCCTCTATAATTCACCCCTCCACTTT	CASGNFDTLYNSPLHF
TRBV30	once	TRBD1	TRBJ1-6	14	TGTGCCTGGAGTACCGGGACAGGGAATTCACCCCTCCACTTT	CAWSTGTGNSPLHF
TRBV19	.	.	TRBJ1-5	15	TGTGCCAGCTCAAACGGGGTCTCGCGGAATCAGCCCCAGCATTTT	CASSNGVSRNQPQHF
TRBV5-8	few	.	TRBJ1-6	15	TGTGCCAGCAGCTTGGGGACAGCCTATAATTCACCCCTCCACTTT	CASSLGTAYNSPLHF
TRBV6-5	.	TRBD1	TRBJ2-5	15	TGTGCCAGCAGTTACTCTGGACAGGGTGTAGAGACCCAGTACTTC	CASSYSGQGVETQYF
TRBV6-1	.	.	TRBJ1-1	13	TGTGCCAGCAGTGACAGCTTCAACACTGAAGCTTTCTTT	CASSDSFNTEAFF
TRBV30	.	.	TRBJ1-1	13	TGTGCCTGGAGTCTGTCCTCGAACACTGAAGCTTTCTTT	CAWSLSSNTEAFF
TRBV7-2	.	.	TRBJ2-5	15	TGTGCCAGCAGCCTCACTCGAGCCGTAGGGGAGACCCAGTACTTC	CASSLTRAVGETQYF
TRBV29-1	.	.	TRBJ1-2	10	TGCAGCGTTGGGGAGGTTGGCTACACCTTC	CSVGEVGYTF
TRBV5-1	.	TRBD2	TRBJ2-5	14	TGCGCCAGCAGCCCCCGACTAGCGCAAGAGACCCAGTACTTC	CASSPRLAQETQYF
TRBV2	.	TRBD1	TRBJ2-3	16	TGTGCCAGCAGCTGGGACAGGGGGCTTGGCACAGATACGCAGTATTTT	CASSWDRGLGTDTQYF
TRBV7-9	few	TRBD2	TRBJ2-3	17	TGTGCCAGCAGCCCCCGAAGGGGCGGGGGTGTCACAGATACGCAGTATTTT	CASSPRRGGGVTDTQYF
TRBV18	.	.	TRBJ1-1	11	TGTGCCAGCTCACCAGGGGGCAGGTCTTTCTTT	CASSPGGRSFF
TRBV30	.	.	TRBJ1-1	11	TGTGCCTGGAGTGCAGGGGCCGGGGCTTTCTTT	CAWSAGAGAFF
TRBV13	.	.	TRBJ1-2	14	TGTGCCAGCAGCCTAACGGGGTATAACGATGGCTACACCTTC	CASSLTGYNDGYTF
TRBV27	.	.	TRBJ2-2	13	TGTGCCAGCAGTTTATTGTTCCCCGGGGAGCTGTTTTTT	CASSLLFPGELFF
TRBV5-1	.	.	TRBJ1-6	18	TGCGCCAGCAGCTTGCGCTCTATCACCGGCTCCTATAATTCACCCCTCCACTTT	CASSLRSITGSYNSPLHF
TRBV19	.	.	TRBJ2-1	13	TGTGCCAGTAGTATAGGTCTGGCCAATGAGCAGTTCTTC	CASSIGLANEQFF
TRBV30	.	.	TRBJ2-5	13	TGTGCCTGGACACGGGACGGCGAAGAGACCCAGTACTTC	CAWTRDGEETQYF
TRBV29-1	.	TRBD1	TRBJ2-7	13	TGCAGCGGGGGACAGGGTGTGAGCTACGAGCAGTACTTC	CSGGQGVSYEQYF
TRBV6-1	.	.	TRBJ1-2	17	TGTGCCAGCAGTGAAGCCCTCGCCGATGGGGCCGAAATTGGCTACACCTTC	CASSEALADGAEIGYTF
TRBV9	.	TRBD2	TRBJ2-1	16	TGTGCCAGCAGCGCGTACCCAGCGGGGGCATACAATGAGCAGTTCTTC	CASSAYPAGAYNEQFF
TRBV2	.	.	TRBJ2-7	10	TGTGCCAGCAGCCATTACGAGCAGTACTTC	CASSHYEQYF
TRBV10-2	.	TRBD2	TRBJ2-1	16	TGCGCCAGCAGTATGACGGGACTAGGCCGGACGAATGAGCAGTTCTTC	CASSMTGLGRTNEQFF
TRBV5-1	.	.	TRBJ2-7	16	TGCGCCAGCAGCGCCGGACAGCTGATATACTCCTACGAGCAGTACTTC	CASSAGQLIYSYEQYF
TRBV30	.	.	TRBJ2-1	11	TGTGCCTGGAAAGGGTTCAATGAGCAGTTCTTC	CAWKGFNEQFF
TRBV7-8	.	TRBD2	TRBJ2-1	15	TGTGCCAGCAGCACCCCGGGACTAGCGGGGAGCGAGCAGTTCTTC	CASSTPGLAGSEQFF
TRBV6-5	few	.	TRBJ2-1	13	TGTGCCAGCAGTTACTCAAGTGAGATCGAGCAGTTCTTC	CASSYSSEIEQFF
TRBV10-3	few	.	TRBJ1-5	14	TGTGCCATCAGTGATGGGAGGACAAGTCAGCCCCAGCATTTT	CAISDGRTSQPQHF
TRBV15	.	.	TRBJ2-3	14	TGTGCCACCAGCGTCCGGGACCCCACAGATACGCAGTATTTT	CATSVRDPTDTQYF
TRBV6-6	once	.	TRBJ2-7	13	TGTGCCAGCAGTTTCCCTCAAACAGACGAGCAGTACTTC	CASSFPQTDEQYF
TRBV11-2	.	.	TRBJ2-7	15	TGTGCCAGCGCGTACCCGACTGGCGAACCGCTAGAGCAGTACTTC	CASAYPTGEPLEQYF
TRBV2	.	.	TRBJ1-2	15	TGTGCCAGCAAGTTCACATACAGAGGGAAGGATGGCTACACCTTC	CASKFTYRGKDGYTF
TRBV5-1	.	.	TRBJ1-6	14	TGCGCCAGCAGCTTGGGGGGGTACAATTCACCCCTCCACTTT	CASSLGGYNSPLHF
TRBV10-3	.	.	TRBJ1-2	15	TGTGCCATCAGTGAGGCGAGCCTGTTGGGGTATGGCTACACCTTC	CAISEASLLGYGYTF
TRBV10-3	.	TRBD2	TRBJ2-3	14	TGTGCCATCAGTGAGTTTAGCGGGGGAGATACGCAGTATTTT	CAISEFSGGDTQYF
TRBV15	once	.	TRBJ2-7	13	TGTGCCACCAGCACGGGACTCGGGGTCGAGCAGTACTTC	CATSTGLGVEQYF
TRBV2	.	TRBD1	TRBJ1-6	17	TGTGCCAGCAGTGAAGCGGAGGACAGGGGGTATAATTCACCCCTCCACTTT	CASSEAEDRGYNSPLHF
TRBV5-6	once	.	TRBJ1-5	14	TGTGCCAGCAGCCTCCGGGACAAAGGCCAGCCCCAGCATTTT	CASSLRDKGQPQHF